Presented here are 10 T cell receptor beta chains from one specimen sequenced in a study of T cell changes during pregnancy in multiple sclerosis. Using immunoSEQ multiplex PCR, the repertoire was profiled, and TCRdb retains in-frame clones only, with some absent. The sample holds 40,000 or so clones, 80% to 95% seen once. The material sequenced was CD4+ T cells from peripheral blood mononuclear cells, taken in the third trimester of pregnancy. Receptor source: a female donor with multiple sclerosis, enrolled in a pregnancy study.

This chain links TRBV5-1 with TRBJ2-1, with D possibly matching TRBD1 (5 bases). This CDR3 comprises 15 residues. Trimming shortened V by 2 bases and J by 6 bases, and 15 bases separated the two germline ends. The germline CDR1 and CDR2 sequences are SGHRS and YFSETQ. CDR3 loop: CASSLNGQLFNEQFF. CDR3 nucleotides: TGCGCCAGCAGCTTAAACGGACAATTGTTCAATGAGCAGTTCTTC.

The V gene is TRBV5-1, the J gene TRBJ2-4, with a possible D match to TRBD2 (5 bases). Germline V gene sequence: CDR1 SGHRS, CDR2 YFSETQ. V was clipped by 5 bases and J by 1 base, with 13 bases between them. The CDR3 runs to 15 residues. CDR3 protein: CASRESPGAKNIQYF. The DNA of the CDR3 is TGCGCCAGCAGGGAGAGTCCGGGGGCCAAAAACATTCAGTACTTC. The full variable domain, completed using reference TRBV5-1 and TRBJ2-4, is KAGVTQTPRYLIKTRGQQVTLSCSPISGHRSVSWYQQTPGQGLQFLFEYFSETQRNKGNFPGRFSGRQFSNSRSEMNVSTLELGDSALYLCASRESPGAKNIQYFGAGTRLSVL.

The gene calls are TRBV5-1 and TRBJ2-1; 10 nucleotides agree with TRBD1. Germline loops: CDR1 SGHRS, CDR2 YFSETQ. The CDR3 sequence is 16 residues long. Trimming at V came to 0 bases and at J to 4 bases, leaving 4 bases not matched to a gene. The CDR3 loop reads CASSLADRGPYNEQFF. The CDR3 DNA reads as TGCGCCAGCAGCTTGGCAGACAGGGGGCCTTACAATGAGCAGTTCTTC.

The chain links TRBV7-6 to TRBJ2-2; D gene uncertain. The CDR3 totals 14 residues. Deletions cut 4 bases from V and 3 bases from J, with 9 bases between. CDR1 is SGHVS and CDR2 is FNYEAQ in the germline V gene. The CDR3 sequence is CASSSILDTGELFF. Written as DNA, the CDR3 is TGTGCCAGCAGCTCAATCCTAGACACCGGGGAGCTGTTTTTT.

The chain uses TRBV6-1 and TRBJ1-4; no clear D. Trimming shortened V by 5 bases and J by 0 bases, and 7 bases separated the two germline ends. The germline V gene encodes CDR1 MNHNS and CDR2 SASEGT. The length of the CDR3 is 14 residues. In nucleotides, the CDR3 is TGTGCCAGCAGTCGTAGTACAACTAATGAAAAACTGTTTTTT. As protein: CASSRSTTNEKLFF.

As DNA, the CDR3 is TGTGCCAGCAGTGAAAGCCAGACAGGGGGACGTGGCTACACCTTC. It yields the protein CASSESQTGGRGYTF. The genes are TRBV6-1 and TRBJ1-2, with 9 bases identical to TRBD1. The trim removed 2 bases at V and 7 bases at J, leaving 8 bases unmatched. CDR1 is MNHNS and CDR2 is SASEGT in the germline V gene. The CDR3 is 15 residues long.

The rearrangement links TRBV6-5 to TRBJ2-4; D not resolved. The CDR3 loop spans 16 amino acids. V was shortened by 0 bases and J by 0 bases, with 9 bases between the two germline ends. CDR1 MNHEY and CDR2 SVGAGI come from the germline V gene. The CDR3 bases are TGTGCCAGCAGTTACTCGTACGCGTTAGCCAAAAACATTCAGTACTTC. It translates to CASSYSYALAKNIQYF.

The chain recombines TRBV5-1 with TRBJ2-3; tentatively, D is TRBD2 (5 bases). Germline-derived CDR1 and CDR2 are SGHRS and YFSETQ. V gave up 0 bases and J gave up 6 bases, with 14 bases separating them. This CDR3 comprises 15 residues. The CDR3 protein is CASSLVGVGVDTQYF. Written as DNA, the CDR3 is TGCGCCAGCAGCTTGGTGGGAGTTGGAGTGGATACGCAGTATTTT.

This clone was found once. The rearrangement joins TRBV7-3 to TRBJ2-3, with 12 bases aligning to TRBD2. The V gene's germline CDR1 is SGHTA and CDR2 FQGTGA. CDR3 length: 15 residues. The V gene end was trimmed by 4 bases and the J gene end by 4 bases; junction bases not matched to a gene: 3. CDR3 DNA sequence: TGTGCCAGCAGCTCGCTAGCGGGAGGGCCAGATACGCAGTATTTT. This translates into CASSSLAGGPDTQYF.

This rearrangement joins TRBV7-2 to TRBJ2-1; 9 nucleotides agree with TRBD2. The CDR3 is 15 residues long. Unmatched junction bases numbered 4, after V lost 1 base and J lost 6 bases. Germline CDR1 reads SGHTA; CDR2 reads FQGNSA. The CDR3 coding sequence is TGTGCCAGCAGCTTAGTGGGCGGGAGGGTCAATGAGCAGTTCTTC. Amino acids: CASSLVGGRVNEQFF.